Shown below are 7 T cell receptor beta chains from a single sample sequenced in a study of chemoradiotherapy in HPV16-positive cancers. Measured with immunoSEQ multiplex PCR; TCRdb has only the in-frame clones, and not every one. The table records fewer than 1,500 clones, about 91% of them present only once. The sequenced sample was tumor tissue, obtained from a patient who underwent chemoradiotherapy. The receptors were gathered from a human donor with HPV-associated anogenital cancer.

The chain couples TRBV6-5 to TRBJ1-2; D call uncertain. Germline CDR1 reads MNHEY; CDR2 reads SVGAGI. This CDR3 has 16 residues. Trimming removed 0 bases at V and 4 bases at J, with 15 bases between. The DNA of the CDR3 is TGTGCCAGCAGTTACTCGAAATCCGCGAGCACCTATGGCTACACCTTC. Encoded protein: CASSYSKSASTYGYTF.

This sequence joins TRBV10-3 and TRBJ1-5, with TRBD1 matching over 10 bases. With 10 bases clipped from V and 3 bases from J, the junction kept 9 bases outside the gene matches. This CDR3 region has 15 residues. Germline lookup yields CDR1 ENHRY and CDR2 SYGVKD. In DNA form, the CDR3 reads TGTGCCACATCCGGGACAGGGGTTCTCAATCAGCCCCAGCATTTT. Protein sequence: CATSGTGVLNQPQHF.

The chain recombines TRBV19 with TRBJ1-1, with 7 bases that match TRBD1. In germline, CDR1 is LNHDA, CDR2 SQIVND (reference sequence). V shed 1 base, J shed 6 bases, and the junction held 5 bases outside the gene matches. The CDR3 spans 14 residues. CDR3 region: CASSIGGGGPEAFF. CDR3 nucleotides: TGTGCCAGTAGTATAGGAGGGGGCGGTCCTGAAGCTTTCTTT.

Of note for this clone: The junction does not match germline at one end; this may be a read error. In nucleotides, the CDR3 is TGTGCCAGCAGCTTGGGGGCAGGGCATAGTAATGGGGCCAGCGTCCTGACTTTC. Translating it yields CASSLGAGHSNGASVLTF. The rearrangement links TRBV5-6 to TRBJ2-6; tentatively, D is TRBD1 (5 bases). The CDR3 extends over 18 amino acids. The V gene's germline CDR1 is SGHDT and CDR2 YYEEEE. Combining the CDR3 with reference TRBV5-6 and TRBJ2-6 gives the whole variable domain DAGVTQSPTHLIKTRGQQVTLRCSPKSGHDTVSWYQQALGQGPQFIFQYYEEEERQRGNFPDRFSGHQFPNYSSELNVNALLLGDSALYLCASSLGAGHSNGASVLTFGAGSRLTVL.

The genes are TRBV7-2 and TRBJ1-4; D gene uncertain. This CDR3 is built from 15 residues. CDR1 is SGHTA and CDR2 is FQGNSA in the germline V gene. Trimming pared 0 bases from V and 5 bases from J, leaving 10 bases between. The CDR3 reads CASSLAGRRNEKLFF. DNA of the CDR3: TGTGCCAGCAGCTTAGCGGGGAGACGAAATGAAAAACTGTTTTTT.

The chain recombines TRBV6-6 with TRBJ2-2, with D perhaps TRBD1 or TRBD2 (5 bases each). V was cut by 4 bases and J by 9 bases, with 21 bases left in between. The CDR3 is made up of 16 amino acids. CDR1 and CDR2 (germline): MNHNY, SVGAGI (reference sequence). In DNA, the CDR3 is TGTGCCAGCAGTTCCAATCCGGGGCCGGTTCGGTGGGAGCTGTTTTTT. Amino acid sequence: CASSSNPGPVRWELFF.

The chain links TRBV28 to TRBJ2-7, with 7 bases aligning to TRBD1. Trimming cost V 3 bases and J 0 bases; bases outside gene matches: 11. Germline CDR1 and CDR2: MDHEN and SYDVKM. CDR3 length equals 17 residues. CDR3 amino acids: CASSLGQWLSNSYEQYF. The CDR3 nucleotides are TGTGCCAGCAGTTTGGGACAGTGGCTATCTAACTCCTACGAGCAGTACTTC.